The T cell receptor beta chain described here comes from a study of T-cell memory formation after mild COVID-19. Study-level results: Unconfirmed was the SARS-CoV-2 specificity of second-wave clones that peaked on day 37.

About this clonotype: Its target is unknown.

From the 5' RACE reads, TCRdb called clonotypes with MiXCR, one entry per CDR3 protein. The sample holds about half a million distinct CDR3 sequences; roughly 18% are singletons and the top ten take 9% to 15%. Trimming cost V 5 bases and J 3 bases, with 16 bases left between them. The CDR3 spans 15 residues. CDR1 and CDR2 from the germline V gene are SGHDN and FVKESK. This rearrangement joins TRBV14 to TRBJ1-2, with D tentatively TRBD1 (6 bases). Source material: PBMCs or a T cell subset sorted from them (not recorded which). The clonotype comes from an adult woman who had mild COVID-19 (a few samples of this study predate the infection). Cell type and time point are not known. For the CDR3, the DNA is TGTGCCAGCAGCGCAACAGGGAGGGTGGACTATGGCTACACCTTC. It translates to CASSATGRVDYGYTF.